This TCR beta chain came from a study of T cells after yellow fever vaccination (dated by TCRdb to about 2019). As for the study more broadly: The SMART-Seq v4 Ultra Low Input RNA kit was used to prepare libraries from fractions with low cell numbers. To follow T-cell clones before and after both primary and booster YFV17D yellow fever vaccination, bulk TCR alpha and beta repertoires underwent longitudinal sequencing. Blood was drawn at multiple timepoints before and after primary and secondary immunization, with bulk PBMC replicates and cell subsets isolated. Two healthy male donors, one aged 18 to 30 and one aged 30 to 40 years, made up the cohort.

Here is what the overall study found, with its caveats: FACS-sorted repertoires could contain abundant contaminating clonotypes from the bulk population, so computational filtering was required. Most clones expanded after primary vaccination (almost 97% of CD4 and about 85% of CD8) were re-detected after the booster, suggesting that broad memory maintenance occurred. Compared with the primary T-cell response, the secondary T-cell response was faster but weaker, reaching its peak on day 5 rather than on day 15. A small fraction of clonotypes appeared in both the CD4 and CD8 compartments, likely as a result of convergent recombination. Only two donors were included in the study, so the extent to which the findings can be generalized is limited.

TCR cDNA was synthesized by 5'RACE template switching, which introduced a universal primer site and unique molecular identifiers. Priming for cDNA synthesis came from both the TCR alpha and TCR beta constant segments. Two PCR steps were used to amplify libraries, with sample barcodes and sequencing adapters being added in the second step. Sequencing of libraries was done on Illumina HiSeq 2500 (2x100 bp) or NovaSeq (2x150 bp). The authors processed their data as follows. Demultiplexing of reads and collapsing into UMI consensus sequences were performed with MIGEC, and V(D)J alignment was carried out with MiXCR. Using edgeR on replicate PBMC samples, clonotypes were called vaccine-responding if FDR was below 0.01 and the log2 fold change was above 5 up to day 15. Bulk clonotypes were assigned CD4 or CD8 identity according to which sequenced CD4 or CD8 repertoire held them at higher abundance. Through fastp at Q25 and MiXCR, TCRdb rebuilt clones from the public reads, retaining in-frame beta chains. A single entry per CDR3 protein holds the most common genes and DNA from its merged rows. For this entry, the V and J calls and clone size follow TCRdb and not the study's own pipeline. The sample table lists roughly 520,000 distinct CDR3 sequences, 20% to 25% of them with a count of one. Roughly a sixth of the sample is held by the ten biggest clonotypes.

Taken with the paper, the label for treatment or condition translates to: live attenuated yellow fever vaccine strain. At each blood-draw timepoint, two biological replicates of bulk PBMCs were collected. A standard Ficoll-Paque protocol was used to isolate PBMCs from peripheral blood. TriZol was used to extract RNA from bulk PBMCs, from CD4 and CD8 fractions, and from dextramer-positive and dextramer-negative fractions. Remarks on this clonotype: Its antigen is not yet known. Base qualities are not provided; no much larger clone lies one nucleotide away.

The germline V gene specifies SGHRS as CDR1 and YFSETQ as CDR2. V sheds 0 bases and J sheds 0 bases, leaving 7 bases between their ends. From the cysteine up to the phenylalanine, the CDR3 has a length of 14 residues. The CDR3 DNA has 42 bases and is translated from base 1. The sequence links TRBV5-1 to TRBJ2-7; the D gene identity is not certain. The sequencing here drew on PBMCs, taken more than 20 days after the first yellow fever vaccination. The receptor was isolated from a man aged 18 to 30 who received the YFV17D yellow fever vaccine. The DNA reads TGCGCCAGCAGCTTGGGAGTTAGCTCCTACGAGCAGTACTTC. Its protein is CASSLGVSSYEQYF.